This T cell receptor (beta chain) was recorded in a study of read filtering for tumor transcriptome and immune sequencing. This library used around 400 ng RNA and molecular barcoded adaptors spanning alpha/delta and beta/gamma chains. TCRdb re-analysed the reads in MiXCR, keeping a single row per CDR3 protein. The table shows tens of thousands of distinct CDR3 sequences, with around 21% occurring only once. The V gene end was trimmed by 5 bases and the J gene end by 1 base; junction bases not matched to a gene: 4. The CDR3 runs 15 residues. From germline, CDR1 is SNHLY and CDR2 FYNNEI. Study observations and caveats: IR-seq and RNA-seq agreed better without single-read clonotypes.

This clonotype has ten or more counts. Its cognate antigen is unknown. What was sequenced was a population of CD138-negative cells sorted from bone marrow. The rearrangement uses TRBV2 and TRBJ2-5; 10 bases align to TRBD1. The clonotype comes from a donor at least 40 years old with multiple myeloma. The CDR3 nucleotides read TGTGCCAGCAGTACGGGACAGGGGTCCCAAGAGACCCAGTACTTC. Its protein is CASSTGQGSQETQYF.